Given below is one T cell receptor (beta chain) in context. Its antigen is currently unknown. This sample was included in a study of cytomegalovirus exposure and HLA in healthy donors. Study outcomes and limitations: Both high specificity and high sensitivity reportedly marked the classifier's diagnosis of cytomegalovirus status. The study flagged about 160 TCR beta chains as cytomegalovirus-associated. Specific recognition of CMV antigens was confirmed in vitro for three chains (all CMV-associated).

The table came from immunoSEQ multiplex PCR; TCRdb's copy has only in-frame clones and leaves some out. Here the sample spans more than 130,000 clones, 88% being singletons. Germline CDR1 reads MNHEY; CDR2 reads SVGAGI. This CDR3 has 16 residues. The ends were cut back, 0 bases at V and 9 bases at J, with 18 bases in the middle. The sequence derives from a woman between 18 and 29 years old in good health and CMV-seropositive. The gene calls are TRBV6-5 and TRBJ2-1; D perhaps matches TRBD2 (6 bases). The specimen was PBMCs. The CDR3 reads CASSYSPRLDVREQFF. The CDR3 DNA is TGTGCCAGCAGTTACTCGCCGAGACTAGATGTCCGTGAGCAGTTCTTC.